The following is a TCR beta chain sequence with its context. Trimming removed 4 bases from V and 3 bases from J; junction bases left unmatched: 1. CDR3 length: 13 residues. CDR1 and CDR2 from the germline V gene are MNHNS and SASEGT. This entry is derived from a study of cytomegalovirus exposure and HLA in healthy donors. 13 Jbeta primers and 60 Vbeta primers were used for the PCR. Sequencing was performed with immunoSEQ multiplex PCR; in TCRdb, only in-frame clones are kept and a portion is missing. The data show just over 60,000 clones, around 87% seen once. The sample was PBMCs. V usage is TRBV6-1 and J usage is TRBJ2-7, with 9 bases that match TRBD1. This TCR came from a young man in good health and CMV-seronegative. This CDR3 is CASSGTGVYEQYF. CDR3 coding DNA: TGTGCCAGCAGTGGGACAGGGGTCTACGAGCAGTACTTC.